This T cell receptor beta chain was recorded in a study of shared clonotypes between healthy human individuals. Turning to the study itself: Donor composition was a couple of women and three men, aged 18 to 49.

In the naive CD8 group, cells lacked CD45RO and were positively selected for CCR7, so terminally differentiated effector memory CD45RA+ cells were left out. Sequenced by immunoSEQ multiplex PCR; TCRdb stores in-frame clones only, minus some. Of about 2.2 million clones listed, 93% are singletons. The TCR comes from a man younger than 35 in good health. Some clones in this sample may be carry-over from other donors' samples. The sample comprised naive CD8+ T cells from PBMCs.

CDR3: CASLQGLGETQYF. CDR3 sequence (DNA): TGTGCCAGCCTACAGGGTCTGGGGGAGACCCAGTACTTC. The V call is TRBV6-1, the J call TRBJ2-5; tentatively, D is TRBD1 (6 bases). CDR1 and CDR2 (germline): MNHNS, SASEGT. Trimming cost V 8 bases and J 5 bases, with 15 bases left between them. This CDR3 spans 13 amino acids.